Following are 29 T cell receptor beta chains from one sample sequenced in a study of identical twins (dated by TCRdb to about 2016). The library was obtained by 5' RACE. The sample was run on an Illumina HiSeq 2000. TCRdb took the public reads, trimmed them with fastp at Q25, ran MiXCR for clone calling and kept in-frame beta chains. Every distinct CDR3 protein forms one entry, paired with its most common genes and DNA. This sample gives 450,000 to 650,000 distinct CDR3 sequences in total; roughly 9.9% of them show up just once. Approximately 3% of the sample lies in the top ten. This sample also appeared in a second study, on yellow fever vaccine responses in identical twins.

The sequencing input was PBMCs. These receptors all come from a woman under 30 in good health.

This clonotype was recorded many times. J is TRBJ2-2 and V is TRBV12-3 or TRBV12-4, with 7 positions matching TRBD2. This CDR3 contains 14 residues. V shed 5 bases and J 5 bases; nucleotides not matched to a gene: 5. CDR3 DNA sequence: TGTGCCAGCAGTAATCTAGCGGCTACCGGGGAGCTGTTTTTT. Its protein product is CASSNLAATGELFF.

This clonotype was recorded at least ten times. The chain couples TRBV20-1 to TRBJ2-5; D uncertain. The CDR3 runs 13 residues. CDR1 and CDR2 (germline): DFQATT, SNEGSKA (reference sequence). V was pared by 3 bases and J by 4 bases, with 12 bases between. CDR3 DNA sequence: TGCAGTGCTAGTAGAATTGCTGGAGAGACCCAGTACTTC. This gives the protein CSASRIAGETQYF.

The rearrangement uses TRBV12-3 or TRBV12-4 and TRBJ2-1, with D perhaps matching TRBD2 (5 bases). The CDR3 totals 12 residues. Trimming stripped 7 bases from V and 9 bases from J, with 13 bases between. In DNA, the CDR3 is TGTGCCAGCATGAGCGGCAGTCTTGAGCAGTTCTTC. It translates to CASMSGSLEQFF.

This clonotype was picked up a small number of times. The genes are TRBV7-9 and TRBJ2-3, with D hard to call. V lost 8 bases and J 4 bases, leaving 10 bases between the germline ends. The CDR3 covers 12 residues. Germline CDR1 SEHNR, CDR2 FQNEAQ (reference sequence). The CDR3 DNA sequence: TGTGCCAGCCGAATCTCGGCAGATACGCAGTATTTT. Amino acid sequence: CASRISADTQYF.

The V and J genes are TRBV20-1 and TRBJ2-2; D is possibly TRBD2 (6 bases). The V gene lost 5 bases and the J gene lost 3 bases, with 13 bases spanning the gap. The length of the CDR3 is 14 residues. Germline loops: CDR1 DFQATT, CDR2 SNEGSKA (reference sequence). CDR3 amino acids: CSARSGLDTGELFF. The CDR3 nucleotides read TGCAGTGCTCGAAGCGGGTTAGACACCGGGGAGCTGTTTTTT.

With respect to this clonotype: An end of the junction does not agree with germline; a read error may underlie this. The chain carries TRBV7-7 and TRBJ1-1; D is unclear. This CDR3 region has 13 residues. CDR1 and CDR2 from the germline V gene are SSHAT and FNYEAQ (reference sequence). The CDR3 loop is CASSSRLGTEAFF. Here the CDR3 DNA reads TGTGCTAGCAGCTCTCGACTAGGCACTGAAGCTTTCTTT.

This clonotype was picked up a small number of times. The CDR3 is CASSQVGQPTDTQYF. The CDR3 coding sequence is TGCGCCAGCAGCCAAGTCGGACAGCCCACAGATACGCAGTATTTT. V is TRBV4-1 and J is TRBJ2-3; D possibly corresponds to TRBD1 (6 bases). In germline, CDR1 is MGHRA, CDR2 YSYEKL. The CDR3 length is 15 residues. V shed 1 base and J shed 2 bases, with 10 bases lying between them.

The chain recombines TRBV28 with TRBJ2-7; D is possibly TRBD1 or TRBD2 (5 bases each). Trimming pared 3 bases from V and 6 bases from J, leaving 15 bases between. This CDR3 region has 14 residues. The germline V gene encodes CDR1 MDHEN and CDR2 SYDVKM. The CDR3, as DNA: TGTGCCAGCAGTTTGGGGACGGCCACTGGCGAGCAGTACTTC. Translation gives CASSLGTATGEQYF.

This clonotype was seen only once. V is TRBV14 and J is TRBJ2-7; tentative D call: TRBD2 (6 bases). The germline V gene has CDR1 SGHDN and CDR2 FVKESK. V lost 3 bases and J 2 bases, leaving 14 bases between the germline ends. CDR3 length: 15 residues. In DNA form, the CDR3 reads TGTGCCAGCAGCCACAATCCGGGACTCCCCTACGAGCAGTACTTC. It encodes CASSHNPGLPYEQYF.

The rearrangement links TRBV12-3 or TRBV12-4 to TRBJ2-1, with 10 bases that match TRBD1. V dropped 5 bases and J dropped 7; count of bases not matched to a gene: 5. The length of the CDR3 is 14 residues. The DNA for the CDR3 is TGTGCCAGCAGTCGTCGGGACAGGGGAAATGAGCAGTTCTTC. This encodes CASSRRDRGNEQFF.

The V and J genes are TRBV23-1 and TRBJ2-5, with D uncertain. TRBV23-1 is identified as an open reading frame with a role that is uncertain. This CDR3 contains 14 residues. V dropped 1 base and J dropped 2 bases, with 8 bases sitting between them. CDR3 protein: CASSQFNRQETQYF. The CDR3 bases are TGCGCCAGCAGTCAATTCAACAGACAAGAGACCCAGTACTTC.

The table lists this clonotype with a few counts. The chain uses TRBV12-3 or TRBV12-4 and TRBJ1-4; 7 nucleotides match TRBD1. V was clipped by 5 bases and J by 5 bases; unmatched bases: 8. The CDR3 has 15 residues. Here the CDR3 DNA reads TGTGCCAGCAGTCCATCTGGGGGACAGAATGAAAAACTGTTTTTT. Translated: CASSPSGGQNEKLFF.

With regard to this clonotype: This may be a read error: a much more frequent sequence differs by one nucleotide. The V and J genes are TRBV27 and TRBJ2-7, with TRBD1 matching over 7 bases. Germline V lookup: CDR1 MNHEY, CDR2 SMNVEV (reference sequence). The CDR3 extends over 13 amino acids. The CDR3 region is CASLTGTAYEEYF. The CDR3 nucleotides are TGTGCCAGCCTTACCGGGACAGCCTACGAGGAGTACTTC.

This chain links TRBV3-1 with TRBJ2-1; tentatively, D is TRBD2 (6 bases). V was cut by 3 bases and J by 10 bases, with 10 bases left in between. The CDR3 spans 12 residues. From germline, CDR1 is LGHDT and CDR2 YNNKEL (reference sequence). This CDR3 reads CASSHPRGEQFF. Written as DNA, the CDR3 is TGTGCCAGCAGCCACCCCCGGGGGGAGCAGTTCTTC.

The chain employs TRBV7-9 and TRBJ2-5, with D unclear. CDR3 length: 13 residues. The V gene lost 5 bases and the J gene lost 1 base, with 8 bases spanning the gap. Germline CDR1 is SEHNR and CDR2 is FQNEAQ (reference sequence). The CDR3 sequence is CASSRSLQETQYF. CDR3 nucleotides: TGTGCCAGCAGCCGGTCTCTCCAAGAGACCCAGTACTTC.

This clonotype has more than one count but fewer than ten. The chain joins TRBV7-2 to TRBJ2-6; TRBD1 matches 8 bases. Germline values: CDR1 SGHTA, CDR2 FQGNSA. The CDR3 is 17 residues long. The V segment lost 3 bases and the J segment 0 bases; nucleotides outside the gene matches: 4. CDR3 residues: CASSFRDRSSGANVLTF. The DNA of the CDR3 is TGTGCCAGCAGCTTTAGGGACAGGAGCTCTGGGGCCAACGTCCTGACTTTC.

The gene calls are TRBV4-3 and TRBJ2-7, with D tentatively TRBD2 (6 bases). Germline-derived CDR1 and CDR2 are LGHNA and YSLEER. The germline V and J ends were trimmed by 3 bases and 0 bases, with 12 bases remaining between them. The length of the CDR3 is 15 residues. CDR3 loop: CASSQLSGASYEQYF. The CDR3 DNA reads TGCGCCAGCAGCCAGCTTAGCGGAGCCTCCTACGAGCAGTACTTC.

A few counts support this clonotype. The CDR3 sequence is CASRRQYNEKLFF. Here the CDR3 DNA reads TGTGCCAGCAGGCGACAGTATAATGAAAAACTGTTTTTT. V is TRBV6-1 and J is TRBJ1-4; maybe TRBD1 (5 bases). CDR1 is MNHNS, CDR2 SASEGT, per germline. V was pared by 6 bases and J by 4 bases, with 9 bases between. The CDR3 is 13 amino acids.

This clonotype came up many times. The genes are TRBV5-1 and TRBJ2-3; no clear D. The CDR3 covers 17 residues. V lost 2 bases to trimming and J lost 0 bases, with 16 bases between them. CDR1 and CDR2 from the germline V gene are SGHRS and YFSETQ. CDR3 DNA sequence: TGCGCCAGCAGCTTCAAAGACCGAACACCTAGCACAGATACGCAGTATTTT. Its protein product is CASSFKDRTPSTDTQYF.

There are a few counts of this clonotype. This rearrangement joins TRBV6-1 to TRBJ2-2; D is possibly TRBD1 (5 bases). CDR1 MNHNS and CDR2 SASEGT come from the germline V gene. The CDR3 loop spans 14 amino acids. Trimming stripped 5 bases from V and 3 bases from J, with 10 bases between. CDR3 region: CASSPDRYTGELFF. CDR3 nucleotides: TGTGCCAGCAGTCCCGACAGATACACCGGGGAGCTGTTTTTT.

There are a few counts of this clonotype. The chain recombines TRBV14 with TRBJ2-1; 13 bases are shared with TRBD2. V dropped 4 bases and J dropped 8; count of bases not matched to a gene: 5. Per the germline V gene, CDR1 is SGHDN and CDR2 is FVKESK. The CDR3 is 15 amino acids. The CDR3 reads CASSRLAGGSHEQFF. The CDR3 DNA is TGTGCCAGCAGCCGACTAGCGGGAGGCAGTCATGAGCAGTTCTTC.

The gene calls are TRBV7-8 and TRBJ2-3; 7 bases fit TRBD2. The CDR3 runs to 16 residues. Trimming took 2 bases from V and 0 from J; bases not matched to a gene: 5. CDR1 is SGHVS and CDR2 is FQNEAQ in the germline V gene. The CDR3 protein is CASSLMLAESTDTQYF. DNA of the CDR3: TGTGCCAGCAGCTTAATGCTAGCGGAAAGCACAGATACGCAGTATTTT.

This clonotype was seen at least ten times. The chain has TRBV6-5 and TRBJ2-3; D is ambiguous. This CDR3 is 16 amino acids long. Between the trimmed V and J ends, which lost 0 bases and 1 base, there was a span of 11 bases. Germline lookup yields CDR1 MNHEY and CDR2 SVGAGI. CDR3 sequence (DNA): TGTGCCAGCAGTTACTCGAGCTTAGCCGGCACAGATACGCAGTATTTT. It codes for CASSYSSLAGTDTQYF.

CDR3 DNA: TGTGCCAGCAGCTTAGAACGACAGGGGGGCTCCTACGAGCAGTACTTC. The encoded protein is CASSLERQGGSYEQYF. V gene TRBV11-2 combines with J gene TRBJ2-7, with 9 bases aligning to TRBD1. Trimming cost V 0 bases and J 0 bases; bases outside gene matches: 3. CDR3 length: 16 amino acids. In germline, CDR1 is SGHAT, CDR2 FQNNGV.

This clonotype was found many times. The chain carries TRBV3-1 and TRBJ2-1; no firm D call. From germline, CDR1 is LGHDT and CDR2 YNNKEL (reference sequence). V was shortened by 5 bases and J by 6 bases, with 8 bases between the two germline ends. The CDR3 loop spans 12 amino acids. CDR3 sequence: CASSVYFNEQFF. In DNA form, the CDR3 reads TGTGCCAGCAGCGTCTATTTCAATGAGCAGTTCTTC.

This clonotype was observed a handful of times. J is TRBJ2-7 and V is TRBV28; D is undetermined. Per the germline V gene, CDR1 is MDHEN and CDR2 is SYDVKM. Trimming took off 6 bases at V and 2 bases at J, with 14 bases between the two ends. The CDR3 is made up of 14 amino acids. Here the CDR3 DNA reads TGTGCCAGCAGCCGCTCTGTTATACCCTACGAGCAGTACTTC. As protein: CASSRSVIPYEQYF.

This clonotype showed up many times. The chain combines TRBV6-2 or TRBV6-3 with TRBJ2-7; D not resolved. The V end lost 6 bases, the J end lost 0 bases, and 12 bases lay between the germline ends. CDR3 length: 14 amino acids. The germline V gene has CDR1 MNHEY and CDR2 SVGEGT. The CDR3 nucleotides are TGTGCCAGCAGCCAGACTCTAAGCTCCTACGAGCAGTACTTC. It encodes CASSQTLSSYEQYF.

In this sample, this clonotype turned up a few times. The chain uses TRBV30 and TRBJ2-1; D ambiguous. The length of the CDR3 is 11 residues. The V end was cut by 2 bases, the J end by 7 bases, with 6 bases between. Germline V gene data show CDR1 as GTSNPN and CDR2 as SVGIG (reference sequence). As DNA, the CDR3 is TGTGCCTGGAGTTGGAGTAATGAGCAGTTCTTC. Translated: CAWSWSNEQFF. Drawing the rest from reference TRBV30 and TRBJ2-1, the complete variable domain is SQTIHQWPATLVQPVGSPLSLECTVEGTSNPNLYWYRQAAGRGLQLLFYSVGIGQISSEVPQNLSASRPQDRQFILSSKKLLLSDSGFYLCAWSWSNEQFFGPGTRLTVL.

The chain is built from TRBV29-1 and TRBJ2-5, with TRBD2 matching 8 bases. This CDR3 has 15 amino acids. V lost 6 bases and J lost 5; bases outside the gene matches: 14. CDR1 and CDR2 from the germline V gene are SQVTM and ANQGSEA. The CDR3 spells CSVPRSGRAGETQYF. CDR3 nucleotide sequence: TGCAGCGTGCCCAGGTCCGGGAGGGCGGGGGAGACCCAGTACTTC.